The 2 T cell receptor beta chains listed next were all sequenced from one sample in a study of T cell changes during pregnancy in multiple sclerosis. Profiled with immunoSEQ multiplex PCR; TCRdb holds only in-frame clones, not every one. The data contain about 42,000 clones, around 90% of them singletons. The sequenced sample was CD4+ T cells from peripheral blood mononuclear cells, obtained after pregnancy. The receptor set was obtained from a female donor with multiple sclerosis, enrolled in a pregnancy study.

The chain recombines TRBV5-6 with TRBJ2-1, with TRBD2 matching over 8 bases. The J segment lost 4 bases and the V segment lost 0 bases, leaving 6 bases of the junction unmatched. Germline V gene data show CDR1 as SGHDT and CDR2 as YYEEEE. This CDR3 region has 16 residues. The CDR3 sequence is CASSLVGGGLYNEQFF. DNA of the CDR3: TGTGCCAGCAGCTTGGTGGGCGGGGGGTTGTACAATGAGCAGTTCTTC.

The chain links TRBV10-3 to TRBJ2-5; a possible D gene is TRBD1 (6 bases). Germline values: CDR1 ENHRY, CDR2 SYGVKD. The CDR3 is made up of 13 amino acids. V lost 4 bases to trimming and J lost 5 bases, with 11 bases between them. This chain's CDR3 is CAISAFRGETQYF. CDR3 sequence (DNA): TGTGCCATCAGTGCCTTCAGGGGTGAGACCCAGTACTTC.